The 17 T cell receptor beta chains given below trace back to one sample, sequenced in a study of shared clonotypes between healthy human individuals. Repertoires were generated with immunoSEQ multiplex PCR, while TCRdb's copy carries only in-frame clones and drops some. This sample carries under 1,100,000 clones, about 77% of them seen once, and the ten largest clones take about 1.5%. Sequencing input: memory CD4+ T cells sorted from blood. The subset denotes: CD45RA-negative fraction. These receptors all stem from a young man in good health.

A single count supports this clone. The chain employs TRBV9 and TRBJ2-2, with 7 positions matching TRBD1. This CDR3 has 15 amino acids. Trimming cost V 2 bases and J 2 bases; bases outside gene matches: 3. Germline CDR1 reads SGDLS; CDR2 reads YYNGEE. The CDR3 DNA sequence: TGTGCCAGCAGCGTTACAGGGGTCAACACCGGGGAGCTGTTTTTT. The encoded protein is CASSVTGVNTGELFF.

The genes are TRBV2 and TRBJ1-2, with D uncertain. The CDR3 loop spans 12 amino acids. The germline CDR1 and CDR2 sequences are SNHLY and FYNNEI. V lost 8 bases and J 8 bases, leaving 15 bases between the germline ends. Written as DNA, the CDR3 is TGTGCCAGCGGGGTCCTAGCTCCGGGCTACACCTTC. This sequence encodes CASGVLAPGYTF.

The chain couples TRBV19 to TRBJ1-6, with 10 bases matching TRBD1. Germline V gene data show CDR1 as LNHDA and CDR2 as SQIVND (reference sequence). V dropped 4 bases and J dropped 7; count of bases not matched to a gene: 4. The CDR3 consists of 15 residues. The CDR3 nucleotides read TGTGCCAGTAGTACGACAGGGGGCGAAAATTCACCCCTCCACTTT. This gives the protein CASSTTGGENSPLHF.

This chain uses TRBV29-1 with TRBJ2-2; 16 bases are a match to TRBD2. The V gene end was trimmed by 4 bases and the J gene end by 6 bases; junction bases not matched to a gene: 8. The V gene's germline CDR1 is SQVTM and CDR2 ANQGSEA. There are 17 residues in the CDR3. CDR3 DNA: TGCAGCGTTGCCCAACCCGGGACTAGCGGGAGGGCCGGGGAGCTGTTTTTT. Translated: CSVAQPGTSGRAGELFF.

This clone was recorded once. The rearrangement links TRBV4-2 to TRBJ2-6; D is undetermined. The CDR3 contains 17 residues. Germline CDR1 is LGHNA and CDR2 is YNFKEQ. Between the trimmed V and J ends, which lost 0 bases and 0 bases, there was a span of 9 bases. The CDR3 spells CASSQDGESSGANVLTF. As DNA, the CDR3 is TGTGCCAGCAGCCAAGATGGGGAAAGCTCTGGGGCCAACGTCCTGACTTTC.

V and J are TRBV5-6 and TRBJ2-1, with 7 bases fitting TRBD2. The V gene's germline CDR1 is SGHDT and CDR2 YYEEEE. The CDR3 loop spans 15 amino acids. V shed 2 bases and J 9 bases; nucleotides not matched to a gene: 11. The CDR3 protein is CASSFRTRTLGEQFF. The CDR3 nucleotides read TGTGCCAGCAGCTTCCGGACTAGGACCTTGGGTGAGCAGTTCTTC. Full variable domain (outside the CDR3, taken from reference TRBV5-6 and TRBJ2-1): DAGVTQSPTHLIKTRGQQVTLRCSPKSGHDTVSWYQQALGQGPQFIFQYYEEEERQRGNFPDRFSGHQFPNYSSELNVNALLLGDSALYLCASSFRTRTLGEQFFGPGTRLTVL.

This clone was counted only a few times. V usage is TRBV7-8 and J usage is TRBJ2-5, with D possibly matching TRBD1 (5 bases). The germline V gene has CDR1 SGHVS and CDR2 FQNEAQ. The CDR3 consists of 14 residues. Trimming took off 4 bases at V and 0 bases at J, with 9 bases between the two ends. The CDR3 nucleotides are TGTGCCAGCAGCTCAGGGTTGTACCAAGAGACCCAGTACTTC. Its translation: CASSSGLYQETQYF.

This clone was detected a few times. This chain links TRBV28 with TRBJ1-1, with a weak D call TRBD1 (5 bases). V shed 1 base and J shed 6 bases, with 9 bases lying between them. The CDR3 covers 13 residues. In germline, CDR1 is MDHEN, CDR2 SYDVKM. The CDR3 region has the DNA TGTGCCAGCAGTTTATACGGGGCGGCTGAAGCTTTCTTT. It specifies CASSLYGAAEAFF.

The chain has TRBV5-6 and TRBJ1-2, with D possibly matching TRBD1 (5 bases). CDR1 is SGHDT, CDR2 YYEEEE, per germline. V lost 4 bases to trimming and J lost 7 bases, with 17 bases between them. This CDR3 contains 14 residues. The CDR3 DNA reads as TGTGCCAGCAGCCGCGAACTTGGACAAGGTGGCTACACCTTC. This encodes CASSRELGQGGYTF. Full variable domain (remainder filled in from reference TRBV5-6 and TRBJ1-2): DAGVTQSPTHLIKTRGQQVTLRCSPKSGHDTVSWYQQALGQGPQFIFQYYEEEERQRGNFPDRFSGHQFPNYSSELNVNALLLGDSALYLCASSRELGQGGYTFGSGTRLTVV.

The chain has TRBV7-2 and TRBJ1-2; TRBD1 aligns across 9 bases. Unmatched junction bases numbered 2, after V lost 4 bases and J lost 8 bases. Germline CDR1 and CDR2: SGHTA and FQGNSA. The CDR3 has 12 residues. The CDR3 sequence is CASSYRGRGYTF. DNA of the CDR3: TGTGCCAGCAGCTACAGGGGGCGAGGCTACACCTTC. Looking up the rest from reference TRBV7-2 and TRBJ1-2 gives the full variable domain: GAGVSQSPSNKVTEKGKDVELRCDPISGHTALYWYRQSLGQGLEFLIYFQGNSAPDKSGLPSDRFSAERTGGSVSTLTIQRTQQEDSAVYLCASSYRGRGYTFGSGTRLTVV.

The chain couples TRBV30 to TRBJ2-5, with D possibly being TRBD1 or TRBD2 (6 bases each). Germline loops: CDR1 GTSNPN, CDR2 SVGIG (reference sequence). The CDR3 is 13 residues long. Between the trimmed V and J ends, which lost 4 bases and 5 bases, there was a span of 14 bases. In DNA form, the CDR3 reads TGTGCCTGGAAACCCGGAGGGGGGGAGACCCAGTACTTC. As protein: CAWKPGGGETQYF. The complete variable domain, with remaining parts taken from reference TRBV30 and TRBJ2-5, reads SQTIHQWPATLVQPVGSPLSLECTVEGTSNPNLYWYRQAAGRGLQLLFYSVGIGQISSEVPQNLSASRPQDRQFILSSKKLLLSDSGFYLCAWKPGGGETQYFGPGTRLLVL.

The genes are TRBV5-1 and TRBJ2-3, with D possibly TRBD2 on 6 matching bases. The CDR3 loop spans 16 amino acids. V lost 5 bases and J 2 bases, leaving 18 bases between the germline ends. Germline V gene sequence: CDR1 SGHRS, CDR2 YFSETQ. The DNA for the CDR3 is TGCGCCAGCAGGCTAACCGGGACTTCGAACACAGATACGCAGTATTTT. Translated: CASRLTGTSNTDTQYF.

This clone came up once. J is TRBJ1-6 and V is TRBV4-1; possibly TRBD1 for D (5 bases). V dropped 0 bases and J dropped 0 bases, with 12 bases sitting between them. This CDR3 contains 18 residues. The germline gives CDR1 MGHRA, CDR2 YSYEKL. CDR3 loop: CASSQERGGSSYNSPLHF. CDR3 DNA sequence: TGCGCCAGCAGCCAAGAGCGGGGCGGGAGCTCCTATAATTCACCCCTCCACTTT.

V usage is TRBV7-2 and J usage is TRBJ2-2; D possibly matches TRBD1 or TRBD2 (5 bases each). The germline gives CDR1 SGHTA, CDR2 FQGNSA. The CDR3 has 15 amino acids. Trimming removed 7 bases from V and 2 bases from J, with 14 bases in between. CDR3 nucleotides: TGTGCCAGCAAAACAGGACTCACCAACACCGGGGAGCTGTTTTTT. Residues: CASKTGLTNTGELFF.

This clone appeared a single time. This chain joins TRBV7-2 and TRBJ2-1; TRBD2 might be the D (5 bases). The germline V gene has CDR1 SGHTA and CDR2 FQGNSA. The CDR3 loop spans 15 amino acids. V shed 0 bases and J shed 6 bases, with 12 bases lying between them. Written as DNA, the CDR3 is TGTGCCAGCAGCTTAGCCTGGGGAGCGTTCAATGAGCAGTTCTTC. Its protein is CASSLAWGAFNEQFF.

This sequence joins TRBV18 and TRBJ1-2; D gene unclear. The length of the CDR3 is 13 residues. V was trimmed by 1 base and J by 6 bases, leaving 9 bases between them. Germline-derived CDR1 and CDR2 are KGHSH and LQKENI. CDR3 in DNA: TGTGCCAGCTCACCACGAAGGGTGGATGGCTACACCTTC. It translates to CASSPRRVDGYTF.

The rearrangement uses TRBV5-1 and TRBJ2-3; possibly TRBD1 for D (6 bases). CDR3 length: 15 amino acids. The V and J ends lost 0 bases and 0 bases respectively, with 8 bases between them. Germline V CDR1 and CDR2: SGHRS, YFSETQ. CDR3 DNA sequence: TGCGCCAGCAGCTTGGGACAGGATAGCACAGATACGCAGTATTTT. Amino acid sequence: CASSLGQDSTDTQYF.